These 2 T cell receptor beta chains share one sample of origin, sequenced in a study of CD8+CD57+ T cells in acquired aplastic anemia. Genomic DNA templated the TCR beta VDJ and CDR3 profiling. A single record per CDR3 protein comes from TCRdb applying MiXCR to the reads. The table records 35,000 to 50,000 distinct CDR3 sequences, roughly two thirds of them present only once. The sample comprised sorted CD4+, CD8+, or CD8+CD57+ T cells (not recorded which) from PBMCs. The receptors originated from a human donor in good health, serving as a control.

V is TRBV19 and J is TRBJ2-7, with D perhaps matching TRBD2 (6 bases). The V end was cut by 3 bases, the J end by 0 bases, with 12 bases between. This CDR3 spans 15 amino acids. Per germline, CDR1 LNHDA and CDR2 SQIVND (reference sequence). DNA of the CDR3: TGTGCCAGTAGTATCGTTGCGGGGAACTCCTACGAGCAGTACTTC. Its protein product is CASSIVAGNSYEQYF.

In its sample, this clonotype was seen many times. The V gene is TRBV9, the J gene TRBJ1-1; D possibly corresponds to TRBD1 (6 bases). From germline, CDR1 is SGDLS and CDR2 YYNGEE. The CDR3 has 14 amino acids. Trimming pared 2 bases from V and 1 base from J, leaving 9 bases between. The CDR3 DNA is TGTGCCAGCAGCGTCCTAGGGGGGAACACTGAAGCTTTCTTT. Amino acids: CASSVLGGNTEAFF.